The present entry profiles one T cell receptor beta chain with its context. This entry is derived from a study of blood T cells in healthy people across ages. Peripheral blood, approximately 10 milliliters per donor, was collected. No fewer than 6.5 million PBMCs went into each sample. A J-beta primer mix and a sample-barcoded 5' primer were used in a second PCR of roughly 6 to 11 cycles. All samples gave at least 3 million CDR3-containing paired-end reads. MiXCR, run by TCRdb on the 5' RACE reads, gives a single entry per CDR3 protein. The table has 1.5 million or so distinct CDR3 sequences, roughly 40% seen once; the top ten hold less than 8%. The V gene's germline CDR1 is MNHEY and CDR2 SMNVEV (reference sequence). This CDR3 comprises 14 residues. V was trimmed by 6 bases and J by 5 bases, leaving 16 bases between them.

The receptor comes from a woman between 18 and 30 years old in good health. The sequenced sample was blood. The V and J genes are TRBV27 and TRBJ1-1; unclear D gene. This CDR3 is CASSNTGLRTEAFF. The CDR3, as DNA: TGTGCCAGCAGCAACACGGGCCTGAGGACTGAAGCTTTCTTT.